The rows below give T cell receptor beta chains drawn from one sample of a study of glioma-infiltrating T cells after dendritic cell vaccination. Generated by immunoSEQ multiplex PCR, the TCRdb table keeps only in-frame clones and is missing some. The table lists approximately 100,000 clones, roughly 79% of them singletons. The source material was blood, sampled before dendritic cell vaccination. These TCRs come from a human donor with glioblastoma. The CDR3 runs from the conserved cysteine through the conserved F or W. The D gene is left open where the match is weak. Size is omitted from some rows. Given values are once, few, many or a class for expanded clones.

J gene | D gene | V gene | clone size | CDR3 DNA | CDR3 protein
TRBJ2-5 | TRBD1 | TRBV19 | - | TGTGCCAGTAGTGCGAGCGGGACAGGGTTGGAGACCCAGTACTTC | CASSASGTGLETQYF
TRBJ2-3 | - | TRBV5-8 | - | TGTGCCAGCAGCTTTCCGGGGGACCCATATACGCAGTATTTT | CASSFPGDPYTQYF
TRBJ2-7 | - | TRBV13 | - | TGTGCCAGCAGCTTGCGGGCCTACGAGCAGTACTTC | CASSLRAYEQYF
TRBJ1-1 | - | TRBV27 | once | TGTGCCAGCAGTTTATCAGTAGGGGTGGGGACTGAAGCTTTCTTT | CASSLSVGVGTEAFF
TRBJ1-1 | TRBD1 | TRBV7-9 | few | TGTGCCAGCAGCTTTGACAGGGGCACTGAAGCTTTCTTT | CASSFDRGTEAFF
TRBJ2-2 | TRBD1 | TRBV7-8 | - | TGTGCCAGCAGCCTAACAGGGGGGTCCGGGGAGCTGTTTTTT | CASSLTGGSGELFF
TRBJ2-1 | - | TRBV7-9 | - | TGTGCCAGCAGCTCCCACTTAGACAATGAGCAGTTCTTC | CASSSHLDNEQFF
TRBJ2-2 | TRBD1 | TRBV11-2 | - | TGTGCCAGCAACATAGGAAGGGGGCCGAACACCGGGGAGCTGTTTTTT | CASNIGRGPNTGELFF
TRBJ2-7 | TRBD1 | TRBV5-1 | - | TGCGCCAGCAGCCCGGGACAGGGCGGCGAGCAGTACTTC | CASSPGQGGEQYF
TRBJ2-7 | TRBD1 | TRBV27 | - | TGTGCCAGCAGTTTACTCCCGACAGGGCAAATCTACGAGCAGTACTTC | CASSLLPTGQIYEQYF
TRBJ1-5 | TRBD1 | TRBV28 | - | TGTGCCAGCAGTCTCAGGACAGGGGGCAGTCAGCCCCAGCATTTT | CASSLRTGGSQPQHF
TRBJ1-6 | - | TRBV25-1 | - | TGTGCCAGCAGTGAAGAGGGAGTAAACTCACCCCTCCACTTT | CASSEEGVNSPLHF
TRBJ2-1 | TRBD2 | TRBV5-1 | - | TGCGCCAGCAGCCCAGGGACTAGCGGGGGGTATGAGCAGTTCTTC | CASSPGTSGGYEQFF
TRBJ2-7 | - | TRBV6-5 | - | TGTGCCAGCAGACAAACAGGACGGGAGTACTTC | CASRQTGREYF
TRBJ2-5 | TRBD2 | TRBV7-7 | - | TGTGCTAGCAGCTTAGCTGGCGGGGGGGAGACCCAGTACTTC | CASSLAGGGETQYF